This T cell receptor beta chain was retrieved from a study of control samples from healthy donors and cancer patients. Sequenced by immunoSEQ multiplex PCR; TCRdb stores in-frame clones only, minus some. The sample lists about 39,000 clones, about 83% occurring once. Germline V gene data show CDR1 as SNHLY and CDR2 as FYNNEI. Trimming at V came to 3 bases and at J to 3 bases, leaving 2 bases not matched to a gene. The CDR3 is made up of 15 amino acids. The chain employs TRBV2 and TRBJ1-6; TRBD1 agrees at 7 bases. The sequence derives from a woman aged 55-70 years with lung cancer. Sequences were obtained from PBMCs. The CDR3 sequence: CASSDWDSYNSPLHF. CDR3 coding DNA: TGTGCCAGCAGTGATTGGGACAGCTATAATTCACCCCTCCACTTT.